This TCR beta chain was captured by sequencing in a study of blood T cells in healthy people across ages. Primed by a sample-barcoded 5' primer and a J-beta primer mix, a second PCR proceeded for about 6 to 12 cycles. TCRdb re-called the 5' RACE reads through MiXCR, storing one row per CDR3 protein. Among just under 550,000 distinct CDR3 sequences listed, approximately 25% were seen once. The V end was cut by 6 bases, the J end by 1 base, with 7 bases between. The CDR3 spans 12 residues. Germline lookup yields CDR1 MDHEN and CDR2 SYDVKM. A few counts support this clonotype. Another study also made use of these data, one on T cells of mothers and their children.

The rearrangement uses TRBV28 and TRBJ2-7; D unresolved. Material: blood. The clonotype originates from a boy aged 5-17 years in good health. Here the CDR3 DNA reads TGTGCCAGCAGGTTAGGGTCCTACGAGCAGTACTTC. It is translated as CASRLGSYEQYF.